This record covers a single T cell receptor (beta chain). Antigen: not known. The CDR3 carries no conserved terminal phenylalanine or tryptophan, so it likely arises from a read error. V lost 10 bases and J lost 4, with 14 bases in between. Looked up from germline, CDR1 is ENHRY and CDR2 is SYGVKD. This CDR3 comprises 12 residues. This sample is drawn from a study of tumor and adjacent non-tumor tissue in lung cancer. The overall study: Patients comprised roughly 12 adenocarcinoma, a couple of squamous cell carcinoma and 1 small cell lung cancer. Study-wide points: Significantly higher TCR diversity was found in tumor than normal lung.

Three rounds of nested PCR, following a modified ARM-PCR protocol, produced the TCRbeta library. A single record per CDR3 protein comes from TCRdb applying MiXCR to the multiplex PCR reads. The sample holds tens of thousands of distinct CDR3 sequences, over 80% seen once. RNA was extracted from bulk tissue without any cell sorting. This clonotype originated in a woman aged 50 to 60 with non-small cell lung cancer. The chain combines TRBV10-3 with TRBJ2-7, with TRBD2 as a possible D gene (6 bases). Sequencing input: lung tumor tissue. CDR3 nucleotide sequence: TGTGCCAGTACTAGCTCCCCGTACGAGCAGTACTTA. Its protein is CASTSSPYEQYL.